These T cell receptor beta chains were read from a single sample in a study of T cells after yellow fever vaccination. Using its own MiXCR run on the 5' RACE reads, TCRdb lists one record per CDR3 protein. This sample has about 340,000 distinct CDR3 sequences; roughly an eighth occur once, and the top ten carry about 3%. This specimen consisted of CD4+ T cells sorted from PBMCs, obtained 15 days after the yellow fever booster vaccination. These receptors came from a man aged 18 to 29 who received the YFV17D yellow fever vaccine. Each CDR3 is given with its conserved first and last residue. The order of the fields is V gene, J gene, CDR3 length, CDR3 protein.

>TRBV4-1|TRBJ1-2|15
CASSPGILTSYGYTF
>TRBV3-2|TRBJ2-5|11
CASSREETQYF
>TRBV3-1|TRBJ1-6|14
CASSLTVPVSPLHF
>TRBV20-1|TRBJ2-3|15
CSARDRRLSTDTQYF
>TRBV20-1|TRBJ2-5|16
CSATPRTPTYQETQYF
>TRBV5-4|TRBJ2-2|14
CASSFPGNTGELFF
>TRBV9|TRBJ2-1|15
CASSAYQSITGEQFF
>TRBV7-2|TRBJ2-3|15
CASSQDLTSTDTQYF
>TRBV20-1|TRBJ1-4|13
CSAETGGFQKLFF
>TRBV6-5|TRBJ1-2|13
CASRRGPFKGYTF
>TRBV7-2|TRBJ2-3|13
CASHSGGHDTQYF
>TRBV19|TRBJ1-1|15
CASSITSGLISLAFF
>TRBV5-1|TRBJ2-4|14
CASSQTGGWDIQYF
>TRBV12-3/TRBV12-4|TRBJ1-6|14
CASSPTGANSPLHF
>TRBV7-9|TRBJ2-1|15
CASSLAGYLLNEQFF
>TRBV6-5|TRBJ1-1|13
CASSPMLGTEAFF
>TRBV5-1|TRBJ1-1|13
CASRPTANTEAFF
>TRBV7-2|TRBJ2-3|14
CASSFGTGTDTQYF
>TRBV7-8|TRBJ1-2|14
CASQSYGRPGGYTF
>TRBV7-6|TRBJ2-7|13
CASSPTGGYEQYF
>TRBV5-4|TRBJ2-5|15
CASSSGQGAKETQYF
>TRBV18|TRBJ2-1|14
CASSPGLGLGEQFF
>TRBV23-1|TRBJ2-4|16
CASSHPHRGPENIQYF
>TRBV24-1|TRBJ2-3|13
CATRKIEGDTQYF
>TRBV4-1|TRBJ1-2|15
CASSQVRPGRRGYTF
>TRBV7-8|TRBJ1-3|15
CASSTDGNSGNTIYF
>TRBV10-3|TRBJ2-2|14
CAITWDRNTGELFF